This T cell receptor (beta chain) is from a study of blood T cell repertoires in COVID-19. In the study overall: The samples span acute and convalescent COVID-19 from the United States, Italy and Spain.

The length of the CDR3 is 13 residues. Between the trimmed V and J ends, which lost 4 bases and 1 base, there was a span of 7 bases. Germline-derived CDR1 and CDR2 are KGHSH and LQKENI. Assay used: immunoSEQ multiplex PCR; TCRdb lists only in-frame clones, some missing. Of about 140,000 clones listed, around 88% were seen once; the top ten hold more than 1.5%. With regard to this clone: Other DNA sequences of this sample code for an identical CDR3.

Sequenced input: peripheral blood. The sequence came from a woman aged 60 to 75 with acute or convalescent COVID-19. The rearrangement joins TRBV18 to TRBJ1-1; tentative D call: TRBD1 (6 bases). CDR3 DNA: TGTGCCAGCTCACAGGGACAGAACACTGAAGCTTTCTTT. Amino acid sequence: CASSQGQNTEAFF.